Listed below are T cell receptor beta chains from one sample, sequenced in a study of blood T cell repertoires in COVID-19. The data were produced by immunoSEQ multiplex PCR, yet TCRdb's version contains in-frame clones alone and is incomplete. The sample consists of 180,000 or so clones, around 82% of them appearing once. What was sequenced was peripheral blood. These receptors originate from a human donor with acute or convalescent COVID-19. The donor label of this sample is uncertain. CDR3s include the opening cysteine and the closing phenylalanine or tryptophan. D genes are given only for firm matches. Rows may omit the clone size; those that give it use once, few, many or a size class.

v_gene	j_gene	d_gene	abundance	CDR3nt	CDR3aa
TRBV5-1	TRBJ1-4	TRBD1	.	TGCGCCAGCAGTTCAGGGGGCAGGGCTAATGAAAAACTGTTTTTT	CASSSGGRANEKLFF
TRBV30	TRBJ2-7	.	few	TGTGCCTGGAGTGTAGGCACCTTCGAGAGAGGGCAGTACTTC	CAWSVGTFERGQYF
TRBV3-1/TRBV3-2	TRBJ2-1	.	many	TGTGCCAGCAGCCAATCGAGAACGGAGCAGTTCTTC	CASSQSRTEQFF
TRBV7-2	TRBJ1-2	TRBD1	.	TGTGCCAGCAGCCCCGACAGGGGGCTTTATGGCTACACCTTC	CASSPDRGLYGYTF
TRBV6-2/TRBV6-3	TRBJ1-2	.	once	TGTGCCAGCAGTCAGTCTGGCTACACCTTC	CASSQSGYTF
TRBV14	TRBJ2-5	TRBD2	.	TGTGCCAGCAGCCAGGCACTATGGTTCCCTAGCGGGGTGCCGGAGACCCAGTACTTC	CASSQALWFPSGVPETQYF
TRBV30	TRBJ2-7	TRBD1	few	TGTGCCTGGACTCCCGGGACAGGGCTAAACGAGCAGTACTTC	CAWTPGTGLNEQYF
TRBV5-6	TRBJ2-7	TRBD2	.	TGTGCCAGCAGCTTGGCGAGGACTAGCCGATCCTACGAGCAGTACTTC	CASSLARTSRSYEQYF
TRBV14	TRBJ2-1	TRBD2	.	TGTGCCAGCAGCCAAGCTCTGCCTAGCGGGAGGGAGGGGCAGTTCTTC	CASSQALPSGREGQFF
TRBV9	TRBJ1-3	TRBD1	.	TGTGCCAGCAGCGGACAGGGAGCTGGAAACACCATATATTTT	CASSGQGAGNTIYF
TRBV15	TRBJ1-5	.	.	TGTGCCACCAGCAGTTATGGACAGTTTAATCAGCCCCAGCATTTT	CATSSYGQFNQPQHF
TRBV15	TRBJ2-5	.	.	TGTGCCACCAGCAGAGATTCTGGCAGGGGCCAAGAGACCCAGTACTTC	CATSRDSGRGQETQYF
TRBV5-1	TRBJ2-3	.	.	TGCGCCAGCAGCTTGGACTCACGCACAGATACGCAGTATTTT	CASSLDSRTDTQYF
TRBV28	TRBJ2-1	.	.	TGTGCCAGCAGTTTGGACAGCTTTCCCTACAATGAGCAGTTCTTC	CASSLDSFPYNEQFF
TRBV7-2	TRBJ2-5	TRBD2	.	TGTGCCAGCAGCTTAGCGCTCGTGCGGGGGGGTGAGACCCAGTACTTC	CASSLALVRGGETQYF
TRBV19	TRBJ1-1	TRBD1	.	TGTGCCAGTAGGCAGGGGGTTGGTACTGAAGCTTTCTTT	CASRQGVGTEAFF
TRBV6-5	TRBJ2-5	.	.	TGTGCCAGCAGTTTACAGGGATCCCAGTACTTC	CASSLQGSQYF
TRBV30	TRBJ1-6	TRBD1	.	TGTGCCTGGAGTGGACAGGGGGGTTCACCCCTCCACTTT	CAWSGQGGSPLHF
TRBV11-1	TRBJ1-6	TRBD1	few	TGTGCCAGCAGCCGGGACAGGGTTAATTCACCCCTCCACTTT	CASSRDRVNSPLHF
TRBV3-1/TRBV3-2	TRBJ2-7	.	.	TGTGCCAGCAGCCAAGATGAGACAGGAGGGCAGTACTTC	CASSQDETGGQYF
TRBV5-1	TRBJ2-1	TRBD1	few	TGCGCCAGCAGCTTGGTGGGACAGGATTACAATGAGCAGTTCTTC	CASSLVGQDYNEQFF
TRBV7-8	TRBJ1-6	TRBD1	.	TGTGCCAGCAGCATCAGGACAGGCCATGGCCCGGATAATTCACCCCTCCACTTT	CASSIRTGHGPDNSPLHF
TRBV2	TRBJ2-5	.	.	TGTGCCAGCAGCGCCTCGGGGGGCCGGGAGACCCAGTACTTC	CASSASGGRETQYF
TRBV5-1	TRBJ1-4	TRBD1	once	TGCGCCAGCAGCCTGACAGGGGATAGTGAAAAACTGTTTTTT	CASSLTGDSEKLFF
TRBV28	TRBJ2-1	TRBD2	.	TGTGCCAGCAGAACGACTAGCGGGAGGGCCGCCTACAATGAGCAGTTCTTC	CASRTTSGRAAYNEQFF
TRBV5-1	TRBJ1-2	TRBD1	few	TGCGCCAGCAGCCCGGGGGGGACAGGGCGAGGATCTAACTATGGCTACACCTTC	CASSPGGTGRGSNYGYTF
TRBV18	TRBJ1-5	.	.	TGTGCCAGCTCACCTACAAGTAGCAATCAGCCCCAGCATTTT	CASSPTSSNQPQHF
TRBV7-2	TRBJ2-2	TRBD2	.	TGTGCCAGCAGCTTAGTTGGCGGGGGGGCGGCCGGGGAGCTGTTTTTT	CASSLVGGGAAGELFF
TRBV19	TRBJ2-3	.	.	TGTGCCAGTAGTATGGGGGGTGGCACAGGAGATACGCAGTATTTT	CASSMGGGTGDTQYF
TRBV18	TRBJ2-1	TRBD2	.	TGTGCCAGCTCACCACAGACTAGCGGGAAATACAATGAGCAGTTCTTC	CASSPQTSGKYNEQFF
TRBV10-3	TRBJ1-3	.	.	TGTGCCATCGTTGGCAATAGCCACACCATATATTTT	CAIVGNSHTIYF
TRBV2	TRBJ2-7	TRBD1	few	TGTGCCAGCAGTCCGGGACAGGGATCATACGAGCAGTACTTC	CASSPGQGSYEQYF
TRBV5-5	TRBJ2-7	.	.	TGTGCCAGCAGCCTTCTAGTCTACGAGCAGTACTTC	CASSLLVYEQYF
TRBV28	TRBJ2-7	.	.	TGTGCCAGCAGTTTATCCCCGAGGGCTGGCTCCTACGAGCAGTACTTC	CASSLSPRAGSYEQYF
TRBV3-1/TRBV3-2	TRBJ2-7	TRBD1	few	TGTGCCAGCAGCCCCGGGACAGGGTTATATCTGCAGTACTTC	CASSPGTGLYLQYF
TRBV19	TRBJ1-4	TRBD1	.	TGTGCCAGTAGTCTGGACAGGGTAGAAGAAAAACTGTTTTTT	CASSLDRVEEKLFF
TRBV19	TRBJ1-2	TRBD1	.	TGTGCCAGTAGTATTGACAGGGGGGAGTATGGCTACACCTTC	CASSIDRGEYGYTF
TRBV11-3	TRBJ2-7	.	.	TGTGCCAGCAGCTTAAATTCCGGGTCACGCGAGCAGTACTTC	CASSLNSGSREQYF
TRBV5-4	TRBJ1-2	.	.	TGTGCCAGCAGCCTCCAAGGGAGGGGGGTGTACACCTTC	CASSLQGRGVYTF
TRBV5-1	TRBJ2-5	TRBD2	.	TGCGCCAGCAGCTTGGTAGCGGGATCGGCCCAAGAGACCCAGTACTTC	CASSLVAGSAQETQYF
TRBV7-2	TRBJ2-5	TRBD2	.	TGTGCCAGCAGCTCGATCAAGGGGAGGGGAGAAGAGACCCAGTACTTC	CASSSIKGRGEETQYF
TRBV7-2	TRBJ2-5	.	.	TGTGCCAGCAGCCCCTTTGGGGGGTCTGTTCGGACCCAGTACTTC	CASSPFGGSVRTQYF
TRBV6-2/TRBV6-3	TRBJ2-5	TRBD1	few	TGTGCCAGCAGTTACTCCTCAATTCTCCCTCGGACAGGATCGTGGGAGACCCAGTACTTC	CASSYSSILPRTGSWETQYF
TRBV6-5	TRBJ1-1	TRBD1	.	TGTGCCAGCAGCCGCCGGGACAGGGGCCTGAGGGAAGCTTTCTTT	CASSRRDRGLREAFF
TRBV30	TRBJ1-4	TRBD1	.	TGTGCCTGGAGCCAGGGGGCTAGTGGAGAAAAACTGTTTTTT	CAWSQGASGEKLFF
TRBV28	TRBJ2-7	TRBD1	.	TGTGCCAGCAGTTTGGGGGACAGGGTGGGCTACGAGCAGTACTTC	CASSLGDRVGYEQYF
TRBV11-2	TRBJ2-1	.	.	TGTGCCAGCAGCTTATTTCTCGCGGGGAGTTTTGAGCAGTTCTTC	CASSLFLAGSFEQFF
TRBV5-1	TRBJ2-1	TRBD2	.	TGCGCCAGCAGCTCCGGGACTAGCGGGTACGATGAGCAGTTCTTC	CASSSGTSGYDEQFF
TRBV4-1	TRBJ1-4	TRBD1	once	TGCGCCAGCAGCCACGACAGGGGGAATGAAAAACTGTTTTTT	CASSHDRGNEKLFF